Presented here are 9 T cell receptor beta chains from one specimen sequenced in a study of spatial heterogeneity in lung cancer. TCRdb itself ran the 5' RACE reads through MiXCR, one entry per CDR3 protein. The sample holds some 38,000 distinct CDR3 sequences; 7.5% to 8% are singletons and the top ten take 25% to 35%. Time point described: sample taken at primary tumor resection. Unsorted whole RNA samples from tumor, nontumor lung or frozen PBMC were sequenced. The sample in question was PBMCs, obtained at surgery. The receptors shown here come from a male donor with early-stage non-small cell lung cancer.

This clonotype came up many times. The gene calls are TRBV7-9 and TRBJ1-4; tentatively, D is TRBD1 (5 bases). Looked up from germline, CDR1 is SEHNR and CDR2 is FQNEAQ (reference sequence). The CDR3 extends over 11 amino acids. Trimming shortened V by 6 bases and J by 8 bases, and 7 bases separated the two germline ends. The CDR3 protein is CASRQEEKLFF. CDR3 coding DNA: TGTGCCAGCAGACAGGAGGAAAAACTGTTTTTT.

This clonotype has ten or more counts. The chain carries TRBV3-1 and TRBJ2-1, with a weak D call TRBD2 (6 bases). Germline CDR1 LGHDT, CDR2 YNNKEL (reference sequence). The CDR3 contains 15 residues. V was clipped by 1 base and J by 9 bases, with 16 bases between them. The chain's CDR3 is CASSQVSGTGGEQFF. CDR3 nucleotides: TGTGCCAGCAGCCAAGTGTCAGGGACCGGGGGTGAGCAGTTCTTC.

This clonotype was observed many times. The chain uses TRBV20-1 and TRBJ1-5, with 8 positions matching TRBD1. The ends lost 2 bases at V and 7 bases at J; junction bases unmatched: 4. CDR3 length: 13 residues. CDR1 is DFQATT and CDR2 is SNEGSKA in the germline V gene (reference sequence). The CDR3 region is CSARLDRAQPQHF. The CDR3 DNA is TGCAGTGCTAGACTGGACAGGGCGCAGCCCCAGCATTTT.

The CDR3 reads CAIGEKDYEQYV. The CDR3 region has the DNA TGTGCCATCGGTGAGAAGGATTACGAGCAGTACGTC. V is TRBV10-3 and J is TRBJ2-7, with D unclear. The germline gives CDR1 ENHRY, CDR2 SYGVKD. This CDR3 is built from 12 residues.

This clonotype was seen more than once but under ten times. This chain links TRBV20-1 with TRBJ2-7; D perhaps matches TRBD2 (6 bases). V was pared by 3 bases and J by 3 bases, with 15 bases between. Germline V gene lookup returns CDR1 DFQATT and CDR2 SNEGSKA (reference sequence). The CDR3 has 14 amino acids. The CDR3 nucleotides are TGCAGTGCTAGGGGGGGTTTCCCCCTCTACGAGCAGTACTTC. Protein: CSARGGFPLYEQYF.

CDR3 region: CSARGRVATNEKLFF. Here the CDR3 DNA reads TGCAGTGCTAGAGGCAGGGTTGCAACTAATGAAAAACTGTTTTTT. The chain combines TRBV20-1 with TRBJ1-4; possibly TRBD1 for D (5 bases). V was trimmed by 1 base and J by 0 bases, leaving 9 bases between them. Germline CDR1 and CDR2: DFQATT and SNEGSKA (reference sequence). The CDR3 runs 15 residues.

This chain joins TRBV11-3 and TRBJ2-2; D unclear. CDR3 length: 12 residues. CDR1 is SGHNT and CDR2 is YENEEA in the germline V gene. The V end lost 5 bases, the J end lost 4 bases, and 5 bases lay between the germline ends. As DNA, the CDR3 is TGTGCCAGCAGCCCGTTCACCGGGGAGCTGTTTTTT. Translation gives CASSPFTGELFF.

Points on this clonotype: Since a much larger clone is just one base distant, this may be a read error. This CDR3 reads CASRLLPWGNQSQHF. The CDR3 DNA reads TGTGCCAGTAGGTTACTTCCGTGGGGCAATCAGTCCCAGCATTTT. The chain combines TRBV19 with TRBJ1-5; maybe TRBD1 (5 bases). This CDR3 has 15 residues. Germline V gene data show CDR1 as LNHDA and CDR2 as SQIVND (reference sequence).

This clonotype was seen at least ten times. The CDR3 DNA reads as TGCAGCGTCACTCACCGGTTCGGCAGCCCGGGACAAGAGACCCAGTACTTC. This gives the protein CSVTHRFGSPGQETQYF. This chain connects TRBV29-1 to TRBJ2-5; TRBD2 might be the D (5 bases). The CDR3 totals 17 residues. Trimming stripped 6 bases from V and 2 bases from J, with 25 bases between. CDR1 and CDR2 from the germline V gene are SQVTM and ANQGSEA.